The 26 T cell receptor beta chains below were found in one sample sequenced in a study of liver allograft versus peripheral blood T cells. Study in general: T cell receptor repertoires in transplanted livers were compared with those in recipients' peripheral blood.

TCRdb analysed the reads with MiXCR anew, one entry per CDR3 protein. The sample records under 15,000 distinct CDR3 sequences, over 15% being singletons. All receptors come from a human patient who had a liver transplant. Some T cells may be provided by the graft donor.

This clonotype was seen ten or more times. The J gene is TRBJ2-7, the V gene TRBV18; 7 bases agree with TRBD2. The CDR3 consists of 14 residues. Trimming at V came to 1 base and at J to 4 bases, leaving 4 bases not matched to a gene. Per germline, CDR1 KGHSH and CDR2 LQKENI. CDR3 protein: CASSPREGRYEQYF. CDR3 in DNA: TGTGCCAGCTCACCACGGGAGGGGAGGTACGAGCAGTACTTC.

This clonotype came up once. The rearrangement joins TRBV12-3 or TRBV12-4 to TRBJ1-5; D is ambiguous. This CDR3 is built from 20 residues. V was shortened by 2 bases and J by 2 bases, with 25 bases between the two germline ends. The CDR3 nucleotides read TGTGCCAGCAGTTTAAGGTTCCGAAACATGGGAGTTCTTGGCAATCAGCCCCAGCATTTT. Translated, it gives CASSLRFRNMGVLGNQPQHF.

The rearrangement links TRBV7-9 to TRBJ1-1, with D perhaps TRBD1 (5 bases). The CDR3 extends over 12 amino acids. CDR1 is SEHNR and CDR2 is FQNEAQ in the germline V gene (reference sequence). Trimming cost V 2 bases and J 4 bases, with 5 bases left between them. CDR3: CASSLRGTEAFF. The CDR3 DNA follows: TGTGCCAGCAGCTTAAGGGGCACTGAAGCTTTCTTT.

In this sample, this clonotype turned up a few times. This chain connects TRBV19 to TRBJ2-1; 12 bases agree with TRBD2. This CDR3 spans 20 amino acids. V trimming: 2 bases; J trimming: 0 bases; junction bases outside the gene matches: 11. Germline CDR1 is LNHDA and CDR2 is SQIVND (reference sequence). DNA of the CDR3: TGTGCCAGTAGTATAAGGGCTAGCGGGAGGGATTATTACTCCTACAATGAGCAGTTCTTC. This translates into CASSIRASGRDYYSYNEQFF. Full variable domain (missing parts from reference TRBV19 and TRBJ2-1): DGGITQSPKYLFRKEGQNVTLSCEQNLNHDAMYWYRQDPGQGLRLIYYSQIVNDFQKGDIAEGYSVSREKKESFPLTVTSAQKNPTAFYLCASSIRASGRDYYSYNEQFFGPGTRLTVL.

This clonotype is deemed medium-sized. The V and J genes are TRBV10-3 and TRBJ1-6, with 8 positions matching TRBD1. The CDR3 is 16 amino acids. V lost 6 bases and J lost 8; bases outside the gene matches: 12. Germline V gene lookup returns CDR1 ENHRY and CDR2 SYGVKD. The DNA of the CDR3 is TGTGCCATCAGCCGGGGACAGGAGCTAACTTATTCACCCCTCCACTTT. Its translation is CAISRGQELTYSPLHF.

This clonotype qualifies as medium-sized (0.01 to 0.1%). The chain carries TRBV18 and TRBJ2-7, with a possible D match to TRBD1 (5 bases). Germline lookup yields CDR1 KGHSH and CDR2 LQKENI. V lost 6 bases, J lost 7 bases, and 22 bases lay in between. This CDR3 has 15 amino acids. CDR3 in DNA: TGTGCCAGCTCCCCCCCTATAGGGGCGCTCGGGGAGCAGTACTTC. Its translation is CASSPPIGALGEQYF. Drawing the rest from reference TRBV18 and TRBJ2-7, the complete variable domain is NAGVMQNPRHLVRRRGQEARLRCSPMKGHSHVYWYRQLPEEGLKFMVYLQKENIIDESGMPKERFSAEFPKEGPSILRIQQVVRGDSAAYFCASSPPIGALGEQYFGPGTRLTVT.

The chain couples TRBV28 to TRBJ1-6, with D perhaps TRBD1 (6 bases). The ends were cut back, 4 bases at V and 13 bases at J, with 14 bases in the middle. The CDR3 has 13 amino acids. The germline CDR1 and CDR2 sequences are MDHEN and SYDVKM. CDR3 in amino acids: CASSSGQRQPLHF. CDR3 coding DNA: TGTGCCAGCAGTTCCGGACAGCGGCAGCCCCTCCACTTT.

The table lists this clonotype with a count of one. This chain joins TRBV9 and TRBJ2-2; 9 positions agree with TRBD2. This CDR3 has 19 amino acids. J gave up 4 bases and V 2 bases, and 15 bases lay outside the gene matches. CDR1 SGDLS and CDR2 YYNGEE come from the germline V gene. CDR3 in amino acids: CASSVRGTQGLAGTGELFF. CDR3 in DNA: TGTGCCAGCAGCGTGCGGGGTACGCAGGGACTAGCAGGCACCGGGGAGCTGTTTTTT.

This sequence joins TRBV5-5 and TRBJ1-2; no definite D call. V lost 1 base to trimming and J lost 4 bases, with 11 bases between them. This CDR3 region has 14 residues. Germline CDR1 reads SGHKS; CDR2 reads YYEKEE (reference sequence). The CDR3 sequence is CASSLPGGVYGYTF. DNA for the CDR3: TGTGCCAGCAGCTTGCCGGGAGGCGTCTATGGCTACACCTTC.

By frequency in the sample, this clonotype is medium-sized (0.01 to 0.1%). This chain links TRBV19 with TRBJ1-2; possible D gene TRBD1, 6 bases. The CDR3 totals 14 residues. The V and J ends lost 6 bases and 4 bases respectively, with 15 bases between them. CDR1 LNHDA and CDR2 SQIVND come from the germline V gene (reference sequence). The CDR3 protein is CASRMTGPPYGYTF. The CDR3, as DNA: TGTGCCAGTAGAATGACAGGTCCCCCCTATGGCTACACCTTC.

This clonotype rates as medium-sized. V and J are TRBV27 and TRBJ2-4, with D unresolved. The germline gives CDR1 MNHEY, CDR2 SMNVEV (reference sequence). Between the trimmed V and J ends, which lost 2 bases and 0 bases, there was a span of 2 bases. The CDR3 runs to 13 residues. The CDR3 region has the DNA TGTGCCAGCAGTTTAACAGCCAAAAACATTCAGTACTTC. Its translation is CASSLTAKNIQYF.

As concerns this clonotype: A much larger clonotype is one base distant, so this may be a read error. V and J are TRBV6-5 and TRBJ1-6; the D is unclear. CDR1 and CDR2 from the germline V gene are MNHEY and SVGAGI. The CDR3 has 15 amino acids. The CDR3 loop reads CTSEKGSIHNSPLHF. CDR3 coding DNA: TGTACCAGCGAGAAAGGGAGCATCCATAATTCACCCCTCCACTTT.

This clonotype was counted many times. This chain uses TRBV5-5 with TRBJ1-6; TRBD1 matches 8 bases. Germline V gene data show CDR1 as SGHKS and CDR2 as YYEKEE (reference sequence). V shed 4 bases and J 9 bases; nucleotides not matched to a gene: 12. The CDR3 loop spans 16 amino acids. CDR3 sequence: CASSLALGQGGSPLHF. The CDR3 DNA is TGTGCCAGCAGCCTTGCCCTCGGACAGGGTGGTTCACCCCTCCACTTT.

The sample holds many counts of this clonotype. The gene calls are TRBV6-1 and TRBJ1-6; D is uncertain. V gave up 2 bases and J gave up 7 bases, with 18 bases separating them. There are 17 residues in the CDR3. Per the germline V gene, CDR1 is MNHNS and CDR2 is SASEGT. The DNA of the CDR3 is TGTGCCAGCAGTGAACGGCTCGGCGCAGCCGCAAATTCACCCCTCCACTTT. Its protein product is CASSERLGAAANSPLHF.

The table lists this clonotype with many counts. V is TRBV29-1 and J is TRBJ2-7, with D hard to call. Germline CDR1 is SQVTM and CDR2 is ANQGSEA. The length of the CDR3 is 10 residues. V lost 5 bases and J 9 bases, leaving 11 bases between the germline ends. Here the CDR3 DNA reads TGCAGCGTTTTAGGTCCTGTGCAGTACTTC. This codes for CSVLGPVQYF.

This clonotype is classed as medium-sized. V usage is TRBV5-4 and J usage is TRBJ1-1; perhaps TRBD1 as D (5 bases). Per germline, CDR1 SGHNT and CDR2 YYREEE (reference sequence). The V end was cut by 1 base, the J end by 2 bases, with 18 bases between. The length of the CDR3 is 17 residues. In DNA, the CDR3 is TGTGCCAGCAGCTTGCCGGATTTGGGGCGCAAAAACACTGAAGCTTTCTTT. Protein: CASSLPDLGRKNTEAFF.

This clonotype occurred many times. The chain carries TRBV5-4 and TRBJ2-2; 8 nucleotides match TRBD1. V lost 0 bases and J lost 7; bases outside the gene matches: 2. The CDR3 length is 14 residues. The germline gives CDR1 SGHNT, CDR2 YYREEE (reference sequence). CDR3 sequence (DNA): TGTGCCAGCAGCTTGGGACAGGGGATCGGGGAGCTGTTTTTT. It yields the protein CASSLGQGIGELFF.

By proportion, this clonotype is medium-sized. J is TRBJ2-3 and V is TRBV29-1; D is perhaps TRBD1 (6 bases). Germline CDR1 and CDR2: SQVTM and ANQGSEA. Trimming removed 7 bases from V and 4 bases from J, with 21 bases in between. The CDR3 length is 15 residues. This chain's CDR3 is CSGYGDMGRSDTQYF. The CDR3 region has the DNA TGCAGCGGATATGGGGACATGGGTCGATCAGATACGCAGTATTTT.

There are many counts of this clonotype. The chain has TRBV7-2 and TRBJ2-3; D is undetermined. CDR3 length equals 15 residues. The germline V gene has CDR1 SGHTA and CDR2 FQGNSA. The germline V and J ends were trimmed by 8 bases and 0 bases, with 15 bases remaining between them. CDR3 coding DNA: TGTGCCAGCTCCTTACGACACAGTAGCACAGATACGCAGTATTTT. Encoded protein: CASSLRHSSTDTQYF.

The chain joins TRBV11-1 to TRBJ2-7, with D hard to call. V lost 0 bases and J 2 bases, leaving 8 bases between the germline ends. Germline lookup yields CDR1 SGHAT and CDR2 FQDESV (reference sequence). The CDR3 has 14 residues. CDR3 DNA sequence: TGTGCCAGCAGCTTAGCTGACAAGACCTACGAGCAGTACTTC. Translation gives CASSLADKTYEQYF. Using reference TRBV11-1 and TRBJ2-7 for the parts outside the CDR3, the full variable domain is EAEVAQSPRYKITEKSQAVAFWCDPISGHATLYWYRQILGQGPELLVQFQDESVVDDSQLPKDRFSAERLKGVDSTLKIQPAELGDSAMYLCASSLADKTYEQYFGPGTRLTVT.

Within the sample, this clonotype is medium-sized (0.01 to 0.1%). The gene calls are TRBV29-1 and TRBJ1-1; D is unresolved. V was shortened by 2 bases and J by 5 bases, with 18 bases between the two germline ends. Germline V gene lookup returns CDR1 SQVTM and CDR2 ANQGSEA. The CDR3 is 15 residues long. The CDR3 DNA is TGCAGCGTTGAAACCACGAGTAGTCGGAATACTGAAGCTTTCTTT. Its translation is CSVETTSSRNTEAFF.

This clonotype was counted many times. The chain carries TRBV19 and TRBJ2-3, with 11 bases aligning to TRBD2. The CDR3 covers 17 residues. Germline CDR1 reads LNHDA; CDR2 reads SQIVND (reference sequence). The trim removed 6 bases at V and 3 bases at J, leaving 11 bases unmatched. The CDR3 protein is CASRKALAGGPTDTQYF. DNA of the CDR3: TGTGCCAGTAGGAAAGCGTTAGCGGGAGGGCCGACAGATACGCAGTATTTT.

Ten or more counts support this clonotype. The V gene is TRBV18, the J gene TRBJ2-7; the D call may be TRBD1 or TRBD2 (5 bases each). The V end was cut by 3 bases, the J end by 2 bases, with 11 bases between. The germline CDR1 and CDR2 sequences are KGHSH and LQKENI. The CDR3 loop spans 14 amino acids. The DNA for the CDR3 is TGTGCCAGCTCACCGGGGCAGGGACCCTACGAGCAGTACTTC. This encodes CASSPGQGPYEQYF.

This clonotype qualifies as medium-sized (0.01 to 0.1%). The chain has TRBV29-1 and TRBJ2-7; no clear D. This CDR3 has 12 residues. V was trimmed by 0 bases and J by 4 bases, leaving 7 bases between them. Germline CDR1 is SQVTM and CDR2 is ANQGSEA. This CDR3 is CSVEERSYEQYF. In DNA, the CDR3 is TGCAGCGTTGAAGAACGGTCTTACGAGCAGTACTTC.

For this clonotype: A much larger clone is a single base away; this may be a read error. This rearrangement joins TRBV6-2 or TRBV6-3 to TRBJ2-7, with D perhaps TRBD2 (5 bases). The CDR3 is 13 amino acids. CDR1 is MNHEY and CDR2 is SVGEGT in the germline V gene. The V end was cut by 5 bases, the J end by 2 bases, with 10 bases between. The CDR3 DNA follows: TGTGCCAGCAGTGAGCCAGCGGCCTACGAGCAGTACTTC. It codes for CASSEPAAYEQYF.

This clonotype is a singleton in its sample. The V call is TRBV9, the J call TRBJ1-2, with D maybe TRBD1 (5 bases). This CDR3 is built from 13 residues. Trimming stripped 4 bases from V and 6 bases from J, with 13 bases between. CDR1 is SGDLS and CDR2 is YYNGEE in the germline V gene. CDR3 region: CASSLDTRHGYTF. As DNA, the CDR3 is TGTGCCAGCAGCCTGGACACAAGGCATGGCTACACCTTC. The variable domain in full, with the rest retrieved from reference TRBV9 and TRBJ1-2, is DSGVTQTPKHLITATGQRVTLRCSPRSGDLSVYWYQQSLDQGLQFLIQYYNGEERAKGNILERFSAQQFPDLHSELNLSSLELGDSALYFCASSLDTRHGYTFGSGTRLTVV.